The source of this T cell receptor beta chain is a study of regulatory T cells in long-lasting Graves disease. Study as a whole: Patients with persistent Graves' disease had over 5 years of antithyroid drugs and persistent TSH receptor antibodies. Findings and caveats of the study: The study found persistent patients shared more public clonotypes (roughly 3,000) than new patients (around 1,000). Persistent Graves' patients showed a TCR diversity that was lower than that of newly diagnosed ones.

Trimming cost V 5 bases and J 4 bases; bases outside gene matches: 1. Germline loops: CDR1 SGHTA, CDR2 FQGNSA. CDR3 size: 13 residues. This clonotype came up many times. Its antigen is unidentified. iRepertoire HTBI primers and Arm-PCR of CDR3 regions built TCR beta libraries. TCRdb re-derived calls from the multiplex PCR reads in MiXCR, one entry per CDR3 protein. Of hundreds of thousands of distinct CDR3 sequences listed, around a fifth are singletons. As to time point: persistent/refractory GD, antithyroid drugs over 5 years with positive TRAb. TCR sequences were obtained from RNA taken from PBMCs. The receptor comes from a female donor with Graves disease. The starting material was peripheral blood mononuclear cells (PBMCs), obtained when the disease was refractory, from a patient treated with antithyroid drugs. The chain links TRBV7-2 to TRBJ1-4; 7 bases fit TRBD1. CDR3 nucleotides: TGTGCCAGCAGCAGGGACAGTAATGAAAAACTGTTTTTT. The encoded protein is CASSRDSNEKLFF.